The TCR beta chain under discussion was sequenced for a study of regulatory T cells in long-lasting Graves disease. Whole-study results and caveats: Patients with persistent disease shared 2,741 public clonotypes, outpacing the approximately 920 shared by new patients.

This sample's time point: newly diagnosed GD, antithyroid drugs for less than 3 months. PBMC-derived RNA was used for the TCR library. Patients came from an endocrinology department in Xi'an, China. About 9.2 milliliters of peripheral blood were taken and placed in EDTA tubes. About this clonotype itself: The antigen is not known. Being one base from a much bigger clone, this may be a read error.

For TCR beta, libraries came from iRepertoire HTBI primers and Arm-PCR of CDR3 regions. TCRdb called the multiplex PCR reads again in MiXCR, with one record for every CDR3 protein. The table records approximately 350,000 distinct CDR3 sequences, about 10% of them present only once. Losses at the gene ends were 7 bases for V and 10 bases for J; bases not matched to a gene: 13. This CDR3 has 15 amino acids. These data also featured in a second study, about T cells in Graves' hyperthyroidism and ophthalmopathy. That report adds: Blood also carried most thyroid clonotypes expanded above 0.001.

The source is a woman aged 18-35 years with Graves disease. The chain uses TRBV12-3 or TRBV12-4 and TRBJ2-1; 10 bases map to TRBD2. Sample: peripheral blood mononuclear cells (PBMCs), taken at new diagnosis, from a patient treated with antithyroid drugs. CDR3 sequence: CASTFQPLAGYEQFF. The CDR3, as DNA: TGTGCCAGCACCTTCCAACCACTAGCGGGGTACGAGCAGTTCTTC.